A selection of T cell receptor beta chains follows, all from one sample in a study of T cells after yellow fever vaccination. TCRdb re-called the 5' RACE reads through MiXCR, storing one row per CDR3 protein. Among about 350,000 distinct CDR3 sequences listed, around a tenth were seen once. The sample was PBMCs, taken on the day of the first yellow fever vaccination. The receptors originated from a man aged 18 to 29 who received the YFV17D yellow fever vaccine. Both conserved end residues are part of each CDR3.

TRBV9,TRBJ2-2,CASSGASPGTGELFF
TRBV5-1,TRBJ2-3,CASSLGGTLSTDTQYF
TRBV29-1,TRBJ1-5,CSVVVGLSGNQPQHF
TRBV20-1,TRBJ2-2,CSARDLFGRGAGELFF
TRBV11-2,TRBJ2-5,CASSEDRVRTQYF
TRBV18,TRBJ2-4,CASSPPGGLAKNIQYF
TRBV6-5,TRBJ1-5,CASSWTPGPNQPQHF
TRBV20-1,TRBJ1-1,CSARQDPTEAFF
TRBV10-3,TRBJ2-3,CAITSGSSTDTQYF
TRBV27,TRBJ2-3,CASSPLALAGGVDTQYF
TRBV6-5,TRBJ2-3,CASSYRGGGTTDTQYF
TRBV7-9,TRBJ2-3,CASSSGQGWAPDTQYF
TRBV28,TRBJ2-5,CASSKISGGAETQYF
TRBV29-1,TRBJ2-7,CSVARSYEQYF
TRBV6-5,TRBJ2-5,CASSYSIGGQETQYF
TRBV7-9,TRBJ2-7,CASSAMGRGPYEQYF
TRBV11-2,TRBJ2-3,CASSLNPTIQFSTDTQYF
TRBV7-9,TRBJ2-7,CASSQTGQSYEQYF
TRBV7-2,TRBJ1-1,CASSPRQGLGGTEAFF
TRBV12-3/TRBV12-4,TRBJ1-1,CASSLSRATEAFF
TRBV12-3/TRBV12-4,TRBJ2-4,CASSIRRPTFQYF
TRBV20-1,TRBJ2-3,CSASGGAGDTQYF
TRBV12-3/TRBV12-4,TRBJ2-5,CASTPSGFLGETQYF
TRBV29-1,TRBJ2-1,CSEGGGHGDEQFF
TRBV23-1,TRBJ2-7,CASSPLTGHYEQYF
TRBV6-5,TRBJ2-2,CASSYWLSNTGELFF
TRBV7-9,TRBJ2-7,CASSPPTGSYEQYF
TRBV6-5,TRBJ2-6,CASSYSSDLSSGANVLTF
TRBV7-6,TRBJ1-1,CASSPQTGETEASF
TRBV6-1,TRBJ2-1,CASSNIYNEQFF
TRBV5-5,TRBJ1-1,CASSLLGITEAFF
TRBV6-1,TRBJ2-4,CASRILFGADIQYF
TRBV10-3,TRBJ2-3,CAISRADTQYF
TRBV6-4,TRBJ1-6,CASSDREGSPLHF
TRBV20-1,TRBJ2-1,CRIASGAYNEQFF
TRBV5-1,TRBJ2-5,CASSFTGGTTQYF
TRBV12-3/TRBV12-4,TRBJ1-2,CASSPPAGHLNYGYTF
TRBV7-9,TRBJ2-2,CASSLRAAVTGELFF